These 28 T cell receptor beta chains originate from one sample sequenced in a study of blood T cell repertoires in COVID-19. The table came from immunoSEQ multiplex PCR; TCRdb's copy has only in-frame clones and leaves some out. The sample lists 130,000 to 150,000 clones; roughly 80% were seen once. Sequencing was performed on peripheral blood. Receptors were obtained from a woman aged 40 to 50 with active or convalescent COVID-19.

V usage is TRBV10-3 and J usage is TRBJ1-4, with 8 bases aligning to TRBD1. The length of the CDR3 is 13 residues. The V gene's germline CDR1 is ENHRY and CDR2 SYGVKD. V trimming: 6 bases; J trimming: 7 bases; junction bases outside the gene matches: 4. The CDR3 nucleotides are TGTGCCATCAGGGACAGGGAGGGTGAAAAACTGTTTTTT. This sequence encodes CAIRDREGEKLFF.

This chain uses TRBV6-4 with TRBJ1-1; TRBD1 matches 7 bases. Germline trimming cut 11 bases from V and 4 bases from J; bases unmatched to any gene: 4. The CDR3 totals 11 residues. Germline V gives CDR1 MRHNA, CDR2 SNTAGT. CDR3 amino acids: CAAQGGTEAFF. In DNA form, the CDR3 reads TGTGCCGCTCAGGGGGGCACTGAAGCTTTCTTT.

V and J are TRBV5-1 and TRBJ2-5; the D gene is possibly TRBD1 (6 bases). CDR3 length: 14 amino acids. The V and J ends lost 3 bases and 3 bases respectively, with 12 bases between them. The germline CDR1 and CDR2 sequences are SGHRS and YFSETQ. DNA for the CDR3: TGCGCCAGCAGCTCAGGGGACACAGAAGAGACCCAGTACTTC. This encodes CASSSGDTEETQYF.

This chain links TRBV27 with TRBJ1-4; possible D gene TRBD1, 5 bases. This CDR3 contains 13 residues. CDR1 MNHEY and CDR2 SMNVEV come from the germline V gene (reference sequence). V was cut by 5 bases and J by 6 bases, with 10 bases left in between. The CDR3 sequence: CASSAAGYEKLFF. The CDR3 DNA reads as TGTGCCAGCAGTGCCGCAGGGTATGAAAAACTGTTTTTT.

CDR3 amino acids: CASSFSPDQPQHF. Here the CDR3 DNA reads TGTGCCAGCAGTTTCTCCCCGGATCAGCCCCAGCATTTT. This chain joins TRBV27 and TRBJ1-5; D is undetermined. With 3 bases removed from V and 5 bases from J, the gap between germline ends came to 8 bases. Germline-derived CDR1 and CDR2 are MNHEY and SMNVEV (reference sequence). This CDR3 is built from 13 residues.

J is TRBJ2-7 and V is TRBV3-1 (or the pseudogene TRBV3-2); no definite D call. Germline lookup yields CDR1 LGHDT and CDR2 YNNKEL (reference sequence). CDR3 length: 11 amino acids. V lost 1 base and J lost 6, with 4 bases in between. CDR3 nucleotide sequence: TGTGCCAGCAGCCAAGCCCTCGAGCAGTACTTC. Translated: CASSQALEQYF.

This rearrangement joins TRBV18 to TRBJ1-1, with D unclear. This CDR3 region has 16 residues. Germline CDR1 is KGHSH and CDR2 is LQKENI. Trimming took 3 bases from V and 6 from J, leaving 20 bases between them. CDR3 in DNA: TGTGCCAGCTCACCGTACTCGGGGATAGGAATCGCTGAAGCTTTCTTT. Protein sequence: CASSPYSGIGIAEAFF.

This chain uses TRBV27 with TRBJ2-5; a weak D match, TRBD2 (5 bases). Germline CDR1 MNHEY, CDR2 SMNVEV (reference sequence). This CDR3 spans 13 amino acids. Trimming removed 3 bases at V and 5 bases at J, with 10 bases between. CDR3 protein: CASSFGGEETQYF. CDR3 nucleotides: TGTGCCAGCAGTTTCGGTGGGGAGGAGACCCAGTACTTC.

In this sample, this clone turned up many times. The chain joins TRBV4-3 to TRBJ2-6; 7 bases agree with TRBD2. CDR1 and CDR2 (germline): LGHNA, YSLEER. The CDR3 totals 16 residues. The J segment lost 2 bases and the V segment lost 0 bases, leaving 1 base of the junction unmatched. The CDR3 DNA follows: TGCGCCAGCAGCCAAGATGCGGGAGCTGGGGCCAACGTCCTGACTTTC. This sequence encodes CASSQDAGAGANVLTF.

The rearrangement links TRBV27 to TRBJ1-5; D is unclear. The CDR3 sequence is 14 residues long. CDR1 and CDR2 from the germline V gene are MNHEY and SMNVEV (reference sequence). Trimming shortened V by 1 base and J by 3 bases, and 7 bases separated the two germline ends. DNA for the CDR3: TGTGCCAGCAGTTTATTAGGACTCAATCAGCCCCAGCATTTT. It is translated as CASSLLGLNQPQHF.

The V call is TRBV3-1 (or the pseudogene TRBV3-2), the J call TRBJ2-7; 8 nucleotides agree with TRBD1. Germline V CDR1 and CDR2: LGHDT, YNNKEL (reference sequence). The CDR3 length is 12 residues. V lost 10 bases, J lost 6 bases, and 8 bases stayed unmatched. Written as DNA, the CDR3 is TGTGCCACCTCTCCAGGGGGCAGCGAGCAGTACTTC. Its translation: CATSPGGSEQYF.

The chain carries TRBV27 and TRBJ1-1; 8 bases align to TRBD1. V trimming: 3 bases; J trimming: 3 bases; junction bases outside the gene matches: 6. The CDR3 is 15 amino acids. In germline, CDR1 is MNHEY, CDR2 SMNVEV (reference sequence). The CDR3 is CASSFMTGVDTEAFF. The CDR3 DNA sequence: TGTGCCAGCAGTTTCATGACAGGGGTGGACACTGAAGCTTTCTTT.

This sequence joins TRBV11-1 and TRBJ1-2; 7 bases line up with TRBD1. The trim removed 5 bases at V and 8 bases at J, leaving 5 bases unmatched. Looked up from germline, CDR1 is SGHAT and CDR2 is FQDESV (reference sequence). There are 12 residues in the CDR3. The CDR3 DNA sequence: TGTGCCAGCAGCCGAACAGGGGAAGGCTACACCTTC. It translates to CASSRTGEGYTF.

The J gene is TRBJ1-6, the V gene TRBV5-4, with a tentative D call TRBD1 (5 bases). V shed 4 bases and J shed 7 bases, with 12 bases lying between them. Germline V gives CDR1 SGHNT, CDR2 YYREEE (reference sequence). The CDR3 length is 14 residues. In DNA form, the CDR3 reads TGTGCCAGCAGCCGGACATATCAAAATTCACCCCTCCACTTT. This encodes CASSRTYQNSPLHF.

This clone was counted between two and nine times. This chain connects TRBV19 to TRBJ1-2; no reliable D call. The CDR3 spans 16 residues. The germline CDR1 and CDR2 sequences are LNHDA and SQIVND (reference sequence). Trimming took off 6 bases at V and 4 bases at J, with 21 bases between the two ends. The CDR3 protein is CASSPEVTIPIYGYTF. The CDR3 DNA is TGTGCCAGTAGCCCGGAGGTGACGATCCCTATCTATGGCTACACCTTC.

The rearrangement joins TRBV7-2 to TRBJ1-1; TRBD1 matches at 8 bases. V lost 3 bases and J lost 7; bases outside the gene matches: 4. The CDR3 runs 13 residues. Germline CDR1 reads SGHTA; CDR2 reads FQGNSA. The CDR3 DNA sequence: TGTGCCAGCAGCTTGGGACAGGCTAGTGAAGCTTTCTTT. Translation: CASSLGQASEAFF.

The CDR3 nucleotides are TGTGCCAGCAGCGAGGGGACTAGCGGGAGTGGCGAGCAGTACTTC. This sequence encodes CASSEGTSGSGEQYF. The chain couples TRBV9 to TRBJ2-7; 14 positions match TRBD2. In germline, CDR1 is SGDLS, CDR2 YYNGEE. Unmatched junction bases numbered 5, after V lost 3 bases and J lost 6 bases. CDR3 length: 15 residues.

V is TRBV15 and J is TRBJ1-1; possibly TRBD1 for D (6 bases). In germline, CDR1 is LNHNV, CDR2 YYDKDF (reference sequence). V was clipped by 4 bases and J by 2 bases, with 11 bases between them. CDR3 size: 14 residues. The CDR3 protein is CATSNREFNTEAFF. CDR3 bases: TGTGCCACCAGCAACAGGGAGTTCAACACTGAAGCTTTCTTT.

The rearrangement uses TRBV2 and TRBJ1-3; 7 bases are shared with TRBD1. The J segment lost 6 bases and the V segment lost 6 bases, leaving 5 bases of the junction unmatched. Per the germline V gene, CDR1 is SNHLY and CDR2 is FYNNEI. The CDR3 has 13 amino acids. The CDR3 spells CASSLQGKNTIYF. CDR3 coding DNA: TGTGCCAGCAGCCTACAGGGGAAAAACACCATATATTTT. The full variable domain, rest sourced from reference TRBV2 and TRBJ1-3, is EPEVTQTPSHQVTQMGQEVILRCVPISNHLYFYWYRQILGQKVEFLVSFYNNEISEKSEIFDDQFSVERPDGSNFTLKIRSTKLEDSAMYFCASSLQGKNTIYFGEGSWLTVV.

The chain uses TRBV19 and TRBJ1-5; 8 bases map to TRBD1. Losses at the gene ends were 6 bases for V and 6 bases for J; bases not matched to a gene: 7. The CDR3 contains 14 residues. Germline CDR1 reads LNHDA; CDR2 reads SQIVND (reference sequence). CDR3 amino acids: CASRRQGAVQPQHF. In DNA, the CDR3 is TGTGCCAGTAGGAGGCAGGGGGCAGTTCAGCCCCAGCATTTT. Filled out from reference TRBV19 and TRBJ1-5, the complete variable domain reads DGGITQSPKYLFRKEGQNVTLSCEQNLNHDAMYWYRQDPGQGLRLIYYSQIVNDFQKGDIAEGYSVSREKKESFPLTVTSAQKNPTAFYLCASRRQGAVQPQHFGDGTRLSIL.

The rearrangement joins TRBV14 to TRBJ1-4, with D perhaps matching TRBD1 (5 bases). This CDR3 contains 15 residues. V shed 1 base and J shed 5 bases, with 11 bases lying between them. Germline-derived CDR1 and CDR2 are SGHDN and FVKESK. CDR3 nucleotides: TGTGCCAGCAGCCAAGGGGGCCACCCCAATGAAAAACTGTTTTTT. Translated: CASSQGGHPNEKLFF. Filled out from reference TRBV14 and TRBJ1-4, the complete variable domain reads EAGVTQFPSHSVIEKGQTVTLRCDPISGHDNLYWYRRVMGKEIKFLLHFVKESKQDESGMPNNRFLAERTGGTYSTLKVQPAELEDSGVYFCASSQGGHPNEKLFFGSGTQLSVL.

This clone has only one observation. CDR3 sequence reads: CASSEIRGEQFF. The DNA of the CDR3 is TGCGCCAGCAGTGAGATTCGGGGTGAGCAGTTCTTC. The V gene is TRBV10-1, the J gene TRBJ2-1; D is perhaps TRBD2 (5 bases). This CDR3 contains 12 residues. Germline V lookup: CDR1 WNHNN, CDR2 SYGVQD (reference sequence). V gave up 2 bases and J gave up 9 bases, with 8 bases separating them.

To note about this clone: One end of the junction fails to match germline, which may point to a read error. The rearrangement links TRBV6-2 or TRBV6-3 to TRBJ2-2; TRBD2 is a possible D gene (5 bases). The CDR3 totals 16 residues. From germline, CDR1 is MNHEY and CDR2 SVGEGT. CDR3 loop: CASNYTGFVNTGELFF. In nucleotides, the CDR3 is TGTGCCAGCAATTACACGGGGTTCGTGAACACCGGGGAGCTGTTTTTT.

The CDR3 DNA sequence: TGTGCCAGCAGACAGTCGGCACCGAGCAATCAGCCCCAGCATTTT. Translation gives CASRQSAPSNQPQHF. V usage is TRBV6-7 and J usage is TRBJ1-5; D gene unclear. TRBV6-7 is recorded as an ORF, its role being uncertain. This CDR3 is 15 amino acids long. Trimming stripped 6 bases from V and 1 base from J, with 13 bases between.

The rearrangement joins TRBV7-2 to TRBJ2-5; D remains unclear. The germline CDR1 and CDR2 sequences are SGHTA and FQGNSA. V was cut by 5 bases and J by 6 bases, with 19 bases left in between. The CDR3 contains 15 residues. The CDR3 sequence: CASSPVRSSGKTQYF. The CDR3 DNA sequence: TGTGCCAGCAGCCCCGTAAGAAGTTCAGGAAAGACCCAGTACTTC.

The chain employs TRBV5-1 and TRBJ2-1; 12 positions match TRBD1. V was pared by 0 bases and J by 4 bases, with 14 bases of the junction left unmatched. The CDR3 contains 20 residues. Per germline, CDR1 SGHRS and CDR2 YFSETQ. The chain's CDR3 is CASSLGPGQGARVVYNEQFF. As DNA, the CDR3 is TGCGCCAGCAGCTTGGGGCCGGGACAGGGGGCCCGGGTCGTGTACAATGAGCAGTTCTTC.

J is TRBJ2-5 and V is TRBV6-1; 12 bases are shared with TRBD1. The junction had 8 bases not matched to a gene; V was cut back by 4 bases and J by 5 bases. The germline gives CDR1 MNHNS, CDR2 SASEGT. CDR3 length: 16 residues. CDR3: CASSGPRDRGRETQYF. Here the CDR3 DNA reads TGTGCCAGCAGTGGGCCCCGGGACAGGGGGCGGGAGACCCAGTACTTC.

The chain carries TRBV5-1 and TRBJ1-4, with 11 bases that match TRBD1. Looked up from germline, CDR1 is SGHRS and CDR2 is YFSETQ. The ends lost 4 bases at V and 0 bases at J; junction bases unmatched: 8. This CDR3 spans 18 amino acids. In nucleotides, the CDR3 is TGCGCCAGCAGCCCGGACAGGGGGCCTTATTCAACTAATGAAAAACTGTTTTTT. Translation gives CASSPDRGPYSTNEKLFF.